The 8 T cell receptor beta chains given below trace back to one sample, sequenced in a study of blood T cell repertoires in COVID-19 (dated by TCRdb to about 2020). Library creation used the immunoSEQ multiplex PCR assay. TCRdb took over this immuneACCESS table, retaining in-frame rearrangements with V and J assigned. Such tables are incomplete; in checked studies, under half of the missing clones stem from an unresolved V gene, and the remainder is unexplained. The sample table holds 150,000 to 200,000 clones, of which roughly 79% were seen once. The top ten clones comprise roughly 12% of the sample. Sequenced sample: peripheral blood. Receptors were obtained from a woman older than 75 with COVID-19, enrolled during active disease.

The chain joins TRBV28 to TRBJ2-7, with 12 bases fitting TRBD1. There are 16 residues in the CDR3. Trimming took 5 bases from V and 4 from J; bases not matched to a gene: 9. Per the germline V gene, CDR1 is MDHEN and CDR2 is SYDVKM. The CDR3 nucleotides read TGTGCCAGCAGTGAAGGGGACAGGGGGCCTGATTACGAGCAGTACTTC. Protein: CASSEGDRGPDYEQYF.

This chain connects TRBV7-9 to TRBJ2-5, with D tentatively TRBD2 (6 bases). The CDR3 has 17 amino acids. Trimming left V 2 bases short and J 2 bases short, with 18 bases between. Germline values: CDR1 SEHNR, CDR2 FQNEAQ (reference sequence). The chain's CDR3 is CASSLFINGGYQETQYF. CDR3 sequence (DNA): TGTGCCAGCAGCTTATTTATTAACGGGGGATATCAAGAGACCCAGTACTTC.

The gene calls are TRBV11-3 and TRBJ2-7; D might be TRBD2 (7 bases). Looked up from germline, CDR1 is SGHNT and CDR2 is YENEEA. V was pared by 6 bases and J by 2 bases, with 17 bases between. This CDR3 region has 15 residues. The DNA for the CDR3 is TGTGCCAGCAGTTGGCGGGGGCTCCTTACCTACGAGCAGTACTTC. Translating it yields CASSWRGLLTYEQYF.

The rearrangement joins TRBV28 to TRBJ2-7; TRBD1 is a possible D gene (6 bases). V gave up 6 bases and J gave up 3 bases, with 12 bases separating them. From germline, CDR1 is MDHEN and CDR2 SYDVKM. The CDR3 runs 13 residues. Here the CDR3 reads CASSPDRFYEQYF. The CDR3 DNA follows: TGTGCCAGCAGCCCCGACAGGTTCTACGAGCAGTACTTC. Based on the CDR3 plus reference TRBV28 and TRBJ2-7, the full variable domain is DVKVTQSSRYLVKRTGEKVFLECVQDMDHENMFWYRQDPGLGLRLIYFSYDVKMKEKGDIPEGYSVSREKKERFSLILESASTNQTSMYLCASSPDRFYEQYFGPGTRLTVT.

This chain uses TRBV15 with TRBJ1-2; 9 bases agree with TRBD1. The trim removed 2 bases at V and 7 bases at J, leaving 5 bases unmatched. CDR3 length: 14 residues. Germline assignment: CDR1 LNHNV and CDR2 YYDKDF (reference sequence). CDR3 amino acids: CATSRWTGVSGYTF. The DNA for the CDR3 is TGTGCCACCAGCAGATGGACAGGGGTATCTGGCTACACCTTC.

The rearrangement links TRBV12-3 or TRBV12-4 to TRBJ1-1, with D tentatively TRBD1 (5 bases). The CDR3 is 13 residues long. V lost 5 bases and J 7 bases, leaving 14 bases between the germline ends. The CDR3 region has the DNA TGTGCCAGCAGTAATAGCCCGGGGGTTGAAGCTTTCTTT. This translates into CASSNSPGVEAFF.

This clone was seen a few times. V usage is TRBV27 and J usage is TRBJ2-7, with 11 bases that match TRBD1. The junction had 12 bases not matched to a gene; V was cut back by 6 bases and J by 5 bases. The CDR3 spans 16 residues. Germline V lookup: CDR1 MNHEY, CDR2 SMNVEV (reference sequence). CDR3 bases: TGTGCCAGCAGACCAAAGGACAGGGGGCGTGAAAACGAGCAGTACTTC. Translated: CASRPKDRGRENEQYF.

This chain connects TRBV4-2 to TRBJ1-4, with 9 bases that match TRBD1. The V segment lost 0 bases and the J segment 6 bases; nucleotides outside the gene matches: 14. CDR3 length: 19 amino acids. The germline gives CDR1 LGHNA, CDR2 YNFKEQ. The CDR3 DNA reads as TGTGCCAGCAGCCAAGATTGGACGGGTATGGGACAGGGCCATGAAAAACTGTTTTTT. This encodes CASSQDWTGMGQGHEKLFF.